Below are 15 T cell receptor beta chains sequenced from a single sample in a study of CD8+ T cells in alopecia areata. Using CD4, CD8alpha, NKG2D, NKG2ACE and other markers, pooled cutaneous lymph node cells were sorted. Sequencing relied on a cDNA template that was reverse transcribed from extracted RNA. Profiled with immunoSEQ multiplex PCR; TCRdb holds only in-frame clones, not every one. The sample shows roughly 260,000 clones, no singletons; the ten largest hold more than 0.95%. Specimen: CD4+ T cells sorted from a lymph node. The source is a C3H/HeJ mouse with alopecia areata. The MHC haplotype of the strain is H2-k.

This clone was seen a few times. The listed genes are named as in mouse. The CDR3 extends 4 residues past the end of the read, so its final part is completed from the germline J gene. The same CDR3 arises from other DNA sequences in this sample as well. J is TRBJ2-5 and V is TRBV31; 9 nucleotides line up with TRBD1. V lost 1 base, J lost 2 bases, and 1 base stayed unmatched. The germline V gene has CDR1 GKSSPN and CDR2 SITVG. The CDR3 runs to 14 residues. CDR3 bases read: TGTGCCTGGAGTCGGACAGGGGCCCAAGAC. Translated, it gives CAWSRTGAQD. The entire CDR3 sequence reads CAWSRTGAQDTQYF.

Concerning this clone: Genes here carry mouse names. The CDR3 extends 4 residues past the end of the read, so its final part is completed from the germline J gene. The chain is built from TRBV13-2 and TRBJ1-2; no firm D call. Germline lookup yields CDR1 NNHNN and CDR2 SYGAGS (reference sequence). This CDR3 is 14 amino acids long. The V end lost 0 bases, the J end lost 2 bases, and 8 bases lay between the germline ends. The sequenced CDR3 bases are TGTGCCAGCGGTGATGCGACAATTAACTCC. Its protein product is CASGDATINS. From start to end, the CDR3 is CASGDATINSDYTF.

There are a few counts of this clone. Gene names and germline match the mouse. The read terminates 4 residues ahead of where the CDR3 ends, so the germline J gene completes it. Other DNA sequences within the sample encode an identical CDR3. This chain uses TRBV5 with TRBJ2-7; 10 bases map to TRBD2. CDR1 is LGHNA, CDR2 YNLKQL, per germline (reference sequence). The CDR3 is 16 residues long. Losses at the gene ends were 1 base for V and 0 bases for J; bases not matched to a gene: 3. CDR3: CASSQGTGGSSYEQYF. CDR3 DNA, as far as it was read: TGTGCCAGCAGCCAAGGGACTGGGGGATCCTCCTAT.

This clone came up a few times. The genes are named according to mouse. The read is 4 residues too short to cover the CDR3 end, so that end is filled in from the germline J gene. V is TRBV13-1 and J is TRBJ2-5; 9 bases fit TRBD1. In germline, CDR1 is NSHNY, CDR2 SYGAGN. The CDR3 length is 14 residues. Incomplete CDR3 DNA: TGTGCCAGCAGGCGGGACAGGGAAGGAGAC. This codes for CASRRDREGD. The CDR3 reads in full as CASRRDREGDTQYF.

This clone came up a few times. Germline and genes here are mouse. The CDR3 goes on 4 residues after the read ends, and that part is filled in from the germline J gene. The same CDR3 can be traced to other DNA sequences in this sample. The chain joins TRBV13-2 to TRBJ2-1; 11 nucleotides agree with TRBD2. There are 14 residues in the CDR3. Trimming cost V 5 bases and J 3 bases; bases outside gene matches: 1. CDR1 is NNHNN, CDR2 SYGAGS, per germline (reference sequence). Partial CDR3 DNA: TGTGCCAGCGGCGGGACTGGGGGCTATGCT. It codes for CASGGTGGYA. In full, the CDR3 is CASGGTGGYAEQFF.

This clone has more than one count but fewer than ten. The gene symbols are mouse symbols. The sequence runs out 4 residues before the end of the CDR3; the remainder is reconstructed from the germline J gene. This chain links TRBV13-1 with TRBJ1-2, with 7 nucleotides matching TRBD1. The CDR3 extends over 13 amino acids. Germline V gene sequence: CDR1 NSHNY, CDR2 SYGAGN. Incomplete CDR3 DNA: TGTGCCAGCAGTGATGACAGGGGTGGC. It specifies CASSDDRGG. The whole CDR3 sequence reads CASSDDRGGDYTF.

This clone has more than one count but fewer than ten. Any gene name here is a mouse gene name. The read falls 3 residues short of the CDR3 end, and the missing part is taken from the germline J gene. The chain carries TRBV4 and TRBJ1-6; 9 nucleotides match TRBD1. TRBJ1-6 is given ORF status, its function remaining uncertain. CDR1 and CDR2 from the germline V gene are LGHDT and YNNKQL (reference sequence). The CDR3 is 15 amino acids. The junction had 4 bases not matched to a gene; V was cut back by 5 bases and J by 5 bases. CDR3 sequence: CASSPGTGNNSPLYF. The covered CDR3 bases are TGTGCCAGCAGCCCCGGGACAGGGAATAATTCGCCC.

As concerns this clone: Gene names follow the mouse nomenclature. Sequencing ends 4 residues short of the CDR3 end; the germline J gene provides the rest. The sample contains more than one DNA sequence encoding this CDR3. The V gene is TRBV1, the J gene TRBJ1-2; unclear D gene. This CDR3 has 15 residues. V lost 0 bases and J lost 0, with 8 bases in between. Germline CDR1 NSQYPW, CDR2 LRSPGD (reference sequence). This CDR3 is CTCSADLGANSDYTF. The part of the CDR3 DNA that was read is TGCACCTGCAGTGCAGATCTGGGTGCAAACTCC.

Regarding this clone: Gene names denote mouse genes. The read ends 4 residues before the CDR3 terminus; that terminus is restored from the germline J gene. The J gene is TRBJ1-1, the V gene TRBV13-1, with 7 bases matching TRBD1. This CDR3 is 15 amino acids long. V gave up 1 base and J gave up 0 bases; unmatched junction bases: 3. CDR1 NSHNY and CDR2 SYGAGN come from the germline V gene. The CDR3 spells CASSDRGTANTEVFF. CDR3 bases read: TGTGCCAGCAGTGATAGGGGGACAGCAAACACA.

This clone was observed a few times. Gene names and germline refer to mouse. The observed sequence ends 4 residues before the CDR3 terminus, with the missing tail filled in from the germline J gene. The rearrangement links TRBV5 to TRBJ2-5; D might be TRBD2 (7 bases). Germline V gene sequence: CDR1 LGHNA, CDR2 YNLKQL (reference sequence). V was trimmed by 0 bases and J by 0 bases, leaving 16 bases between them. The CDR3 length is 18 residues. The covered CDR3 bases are TGTGCCAGCAGCCAAGATCAAGTGGGGGGCCCTAACCAAGAC. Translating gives CASSQDQVGGPNQD. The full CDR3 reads CASSQDQVGGPNQDTQYF.

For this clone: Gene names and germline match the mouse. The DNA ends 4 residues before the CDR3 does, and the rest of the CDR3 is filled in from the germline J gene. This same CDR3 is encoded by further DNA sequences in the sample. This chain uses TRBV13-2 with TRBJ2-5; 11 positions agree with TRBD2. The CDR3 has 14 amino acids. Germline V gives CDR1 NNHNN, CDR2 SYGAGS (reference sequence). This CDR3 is CASGTGTGGDTQYF. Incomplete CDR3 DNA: TGTGCCAGCGGTACTGGGACTGGGGGAGAC.

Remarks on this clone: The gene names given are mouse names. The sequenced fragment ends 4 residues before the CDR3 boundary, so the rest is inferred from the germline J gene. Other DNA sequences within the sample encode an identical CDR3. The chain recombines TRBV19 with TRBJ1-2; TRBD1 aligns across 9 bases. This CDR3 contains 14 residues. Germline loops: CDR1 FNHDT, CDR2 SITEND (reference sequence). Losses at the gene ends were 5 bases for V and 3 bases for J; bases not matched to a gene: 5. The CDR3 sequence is CASSTQGADSDYTF. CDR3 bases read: TGTGCCAGCAGCACACAGGGGGCGGACTCC. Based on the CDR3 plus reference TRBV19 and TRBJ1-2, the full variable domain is GGIITQTPKFLIGQEGQKLTLKCQQNFNHDTMYWYRQDSGKGLRLIYYSITENDLQKGDLSEGYDASREKKSSFSLTVTSAQKNEMAVFLCASSTQGADSDYTFGSGTRLLVI.

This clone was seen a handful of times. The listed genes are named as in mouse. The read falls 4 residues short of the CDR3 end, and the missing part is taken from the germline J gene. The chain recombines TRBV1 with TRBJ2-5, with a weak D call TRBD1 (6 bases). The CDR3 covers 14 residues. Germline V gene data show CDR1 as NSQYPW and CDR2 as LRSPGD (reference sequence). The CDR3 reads CTCSADTRGDTQYF. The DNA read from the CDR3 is TGCACCTGCAGTGCAGATACCAGGGGAGAC.

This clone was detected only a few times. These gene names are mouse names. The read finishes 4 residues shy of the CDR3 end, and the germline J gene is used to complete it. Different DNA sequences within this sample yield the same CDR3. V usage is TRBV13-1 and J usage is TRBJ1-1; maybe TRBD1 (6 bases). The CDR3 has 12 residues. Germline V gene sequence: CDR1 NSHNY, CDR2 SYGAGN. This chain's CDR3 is CASSLTGTEVFF. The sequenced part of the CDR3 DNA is TGTGCCAGCAGTCTTACAGGGACA.

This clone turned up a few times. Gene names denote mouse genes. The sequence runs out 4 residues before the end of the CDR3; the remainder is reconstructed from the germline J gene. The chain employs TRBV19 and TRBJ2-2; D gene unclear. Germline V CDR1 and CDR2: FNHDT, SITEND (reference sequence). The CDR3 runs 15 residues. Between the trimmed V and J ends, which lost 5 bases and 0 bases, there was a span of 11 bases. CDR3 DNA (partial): TGTGCCAGCAGCGTACAGCAACCAAACACCGGG. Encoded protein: CASSVQQPNTG. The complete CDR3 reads CASSVQQPNTGQLYF. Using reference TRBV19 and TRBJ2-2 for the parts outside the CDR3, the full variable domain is GGIITQTPKFLIGQEGQKLTLKCQQNFNHDTMYWYRQDSGKGLRLIYYSITENDLQKGDLSEGYDASREKKSSFSLTVTSAQKNEMAVFLCASSVQQPNTGQLYFGEGSKLTVL.